The source of this T cell receptor beta chain is a study of cytomegalovirus exposure and HLA in healthy donors. Points from the study as a whole: Within the data, a cluster of highly shared sequence variants was likely a sequencing artifact. Cytomegalovirus-associated TCR beta chains were listed, numbering 150 to 200.

Researchers ran the PCR with 60 Vbeta and 13 Jbeta primers. Only in-frame clones appear in the TCRdb table, and some are missing; sequencing was by immunoSEQ multiplex PCR. The sample consists of around 140,000 clones, around four fifths of them appearing once. About this clone: Antigen specificity is unknown.

The sample comprised PBMCs. The TCR comes from a woman between 40 and 55 years old in good health and CMV-seronegative.

CDR3 protein: CASSVGLAGHEQYF. The CDR3, as DNA: TGTGCCAGCAGCGTAGGACTAGCGGGCCACGAGCAGTACTTC. The chain uses TRBV9 and TRBJ2-7, with 10 nucleotides matching TRBD2. Unmatched junction bases numbered 2, after V lost 0 bases and J lost 5 bases. CDR1 SGDLS and CDR2 YYNGEE come from the germline V gene. The length of the CDR3 is 14 residues.